Sequencing of this T cell receptor beta chain was carried out in a study of human T cells and chemical hapten exposure. Unique molecular identifiers were affixed to discrete cDNA molecules within the library. TCRdb independently ran MiXCR on the RACE reads; one entry per CDR3 protein. The top ten hold approximately 2.5% of the sample, which has some 180,000 distinct CDR3 sequences, 24% seen once. The germline V gene encodes CDR1 WSHSY and CDR2 SAAADI. With 9 bases removed from V and 7 bases from J, the gap between germline ends came to 10 bases. The CDR3 consists of 11 residues. Time point: patch test 3, about 24 weeks after DPC sensitization. Documented treatment: therapeutic diphenylcyclopropenone sensitization with weekly scalp DPC.

This receptor was taken from a woman aged 40-49 years with alopecia areata. Some clones in this sample may be carry-over from other donors' samples. The specimen comprised whole blood, sampled in connection with sensitization to the hapten diphenylcyclopropenone (DPC). V and J are TRBV10-2 and TRBJ2-1; the D gene could be TRBD1 or TRBD2 (6 bases each). CDR3 protein: CASRGDNEQFF. The CDR3 nucleotides read TGCGCCAGTAGGGGGGATAATGAGCAGTTCTTC.